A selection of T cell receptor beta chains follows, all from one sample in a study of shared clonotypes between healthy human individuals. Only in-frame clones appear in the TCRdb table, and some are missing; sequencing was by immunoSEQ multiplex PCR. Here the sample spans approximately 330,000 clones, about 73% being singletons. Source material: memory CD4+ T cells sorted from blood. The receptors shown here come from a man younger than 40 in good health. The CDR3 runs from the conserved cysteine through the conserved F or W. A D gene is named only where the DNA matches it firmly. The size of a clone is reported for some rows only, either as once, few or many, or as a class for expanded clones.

DNA: TGTGCCAGCAGTTTGTCCCCCTACGAGCAGTACTTC
CDR3: CASSLSPYEQYF
V: TRBV28
D: .
size: once
J: TRBJ2-7

DNA: TGTGCCAGCACCTCCGGCGGGAGGGACACAGATACGCAGTATTTT
CDR3: CASTSGGRDTDTQYF
V: TRBV5-4
D: TRBD2
size: .
J: TRBJ2-3

DNA: TGTGCCAGCAGCTTAGGGGACCACTACAATGAGCAGTTCTTC
CDR3: CASSLGDHYNEQFF
V: TRBV7-8
D: .
size: .
J: TRBJ2-1

DNA: TGTGCCAGCAGCCGCAGGGGAGGGAGCTCCTACAATGAGCAGTTCTTC
CDR3: CASSRRGGSSYNEQFF
V: TRBV16
D: .
size: .
J: TRBJ2-1

DNA: TGTGCCAGCAGCTCCGCCAGTGGCGGGGAGCTGTTTTTT
CDR3: CASSSASGGELFF
V: TRBV7-2
D: .
size: .
J: TRBJ2-2

DNA: TGTGCCAGTAGTATGTTTCGAGCTAACTATGGCTACACCTTC
CDR3: CASSMFRANYGYTF
V: TRBV19
D: .
size: .
J: TRBJ1-2

DNA: TGTGCCAGCAGCTTAACGGGACAGGGTGGTTATGGCTACACCTTC
CDR3: CASSLTGQGGYGYTF
V: TRBV7-2
D: TRBD1
size: .
J: TRBJ1-2

DNA: TGTGCCAGCAGCTTCAAGAGACAGGCGGATGAAAAACTGTTTTTT
CDR3: CASSFKRQADEKLFF
V: TRBV5-4
D: .
size: once
J: TRBJ1-4

DNA: TGCAGCGTTGAATTGGCGGAGGCCACAGATACGCAGTATTTT
CDR3: CSVELAEATDTQYF
V: TRBV29-1
D: .
size: .
J: TRBJ2-3

DNA: TGTGCCAGCAGTTTGCCCGGGACTCGGTTAGGGGAGCTGTTTTTT
CDR3: CASSLPGTRLGELFF
V: TRBV28
D: .
size: .
J: TRBJ2-2

DNA: TGTGCCAGCTCACCCGGCCGGGGTGACACCGGGGAGCTGTTTTTT
CDR3: CASSPGRGDTGELFF
V: TRBV18
D: .
size: .
J: TRBJ2-2

DNA: TGCGCCAGCAGCTTGGCCCCCAGTGGCTATGGCTACACCTTC
CDR3: CASSLAPSGYGYTF
V: TRBV5-1
D: .
size: .
J: TRBJ1-2

DNA: TGTGCCAGCAGTGAGACTAGCGGGAGCACCGGGGAGCTGTTTTTT
CDR3: CASSETSGSTGELFF
V: TRBV2
D: TRBD2
size: .
J: TRBJ2-2

DNA: TGCAGCGTTGAAGATGGGACTGTGACAGATACGCAGTATTTT
CDR3: CSVEDGTVTDTQYF
V: TRBV29-1
D: .
size: .
J: TRBJ2-3

DNA: TGTGCCAGCAGCTTTCAGGGAACCGGGGAGCTGTTTTTT
CDR3: CASSFQGTGELFF
V: TRBV7-8
D: .
size: few
J: TRBJ2-2

DNA: TGTGCCAGCAGCCCCCTAGGCCTAGCGGTAGCTAGCACAGATACGCAGTATTTT
CDR3: CASSPLGLAVASTDTQYF
V: TRBV7-9
D: TRBD2
size: .
J: TRBJ2-3

DNA: TGTGCCAGTAGTATAGTGGTCGCCCCTACCTACGAGCAGTACTTC
CDR3: CASSIVVAPTYEQYF
V: TRBV19
D: .
size: .
J: TRBJ2-7

DNA: TGTGCCAGTACAGGGACAGGGGTTCAGCCCCAGCATTTT
CDR3: CASTGTGVQPQHF
V: TRBV19
D: TRBD1
size: .
J: TRBJ1-5

DNA: TGTGCCAGCAGCCCCAGATTCGACAGTAACACTGAAGCTTTCTTT
CDR3: CASSPRFDSNTEAFF
V: TRBV6-1
D: .
size: .
J: TRBJ1-1

DNA: TGTGCCAGCAGCGCCACAGGGACGGGCGAAAAACTGTTTTTT
CDR3: CASSATGTGEKLFF
V: TRBV7-2
D: .
size: .
J: TRBJ1-4

DNA: TGTGCCAGCGCCCAGGGGTCCGACTATGGCTACACCTTC
CDR3: CASAQGSDYGYTF
V: TRBV6-6
D: .
size: .
J: TRBJ1-2

DNA: TGTGCCAGTTCCCTTGGGGGGCAAGTATTTGAGCAGTTCTTC
CDR3: CASSLGGQVFEQFF
V: TRBV6-1
D: .
size: .
J: TRBJ2-1

DNA: TGTGCCAGCAGTTCGAGGCGGGGGGCGAACTATGGCTACACCTTC
CDR3: CASSSRRGANYGYTF
V: TRBV28
D: .
size: .
J: TRBJ1-2

DNA: TGTGCCAGCAGCTTGGAGACTAGCGGGAGAACCCAGTACTTC
CDR3: CASSLETSGRTQYF
V: TRBV5-4
D: TRBD2
size: few
J: TRBJ2-5